This T cell receptor beta chain was captured in a study of vaccination and CD4 T cells after COVID-19. The time point was: late sampling 161 to 241 days after vaccination in three convalescent patients. Germline CDR1 SGHTA, CDR2 FQGTGA. Trimming left V 5 bases short and J 5 bases short, with 9 bases between. CDR3 length: 12 amino acids. TCRdb re-called the PCR reads with MiXCR, one entry per CDR3 protein. The sample consists of tens of thousands of distinct CDR3 sequences, approximately 49% of them appearing once. The chain recombines TRBV7-3 with TRBJ2-5, with a weak D call TRBD2 (6 bases). Sequenced here: CD4+ T cells from blood, sampled about 7 months after SARS-CoV-2 vaccination. The sequence was obtained from a human donor who had recovered from COVID-19. CDR3: CASSDGGETQYF. The CDR3, as DNA: TGTGCCAGCAGCGATGGGGGGGAGACCCAGTACTTC.